The rows below give T cell receptor beta chains drawn from one sample of a study of T cell responses to AZD1222 COVID-19 vaccine. Produced via immunoSEQ multiplex PCR; TCRdb's table is partial and in-frame only. The repertoire holds approximately 140,000 clones, with over 80% as singletons. The specimen comprised peripheral blood, sampled on day 0 of MenACWY control vaccination. Source of these receptors: an adult in good health. Each CDR3 is given with its conserved first and last residue. The D gene is left open where the match is weak. Some rows have no size entry. The others give once, few or many, or a class for an expanded clone.

TRBJ2-6 | - | TRBV5-6 | - | TGTGCCAGCAGCTTTAGGTGGCCCCTAAGCTCTGGGGCCAACGTCCTGACTTTC | CASSFRWPLSSGANVLTF
TRBJ1-6 | - | TRBV27 | - | TGTGCCAGCAGTCAACAGGCCAACTCCTATAATTCACCCCTCCACTTT | CASSQQANSYNSPLHF
TRBJ2-7 | - | TRBV28 | TRBD1 | TGTGCCAGCCAGGGACAGGCCTACGAGCAGTACTTC | CASQGQAYEQYF
TRBJ1-2 | - | TRBV21-1 | - | TGTGCCAGCAGCACACCTTCGGACAGCCATGGCTACACCTTC | CASSTPSDSHGYTF
TRBJ1-1 | - | TRBV20-1 | - | TGCAGTGCTAGTATTGGCCGTACCACTACTGAAGCTTTCTTT | CSASIGRTTTEAFF
TRBJ2-7 | once | TRBV5-4 | TRBD2 | TGTGCCAGCAGCTTGGCCTCGGCTAGCGGGAGTCATCCCTACGAGCAGTACTTC | CASSLASASGSHPYEQYF
TRBJ2-5 | - | TRBV28 | TRBD2 | TGTGCCAGCAGTTTTGAATTAGCGGGGCAAGAGACCCAGTACTTC | CASSFELAGQETQYF
TRBJ2-1 | - | TRBV19 | TRBD2 | TGTGCCAGTAGTATATCGACTAGCGGGACCTTGACGGAGCAGTTCTTC | CASSISTSGTLTEQFF
TRBJ2-1 | - | TRBV27 | - | TGTGCCAGCAGCCCCGGCGGCTCCTACAATGAGCAGTTCTTC | CASSPGGSYNEQFF
TRBJ2-1 | - | TRBV5-1 | - | TGCGCCAGCAGCTTTCAGCCCGGTACCTACAATGAGCAGTTCTTC | CASSFQPGTYNEQFF
TRBJ2-7 | - | TRBV9 | TRBD1 | TGTGCCAGCAGCGTAGGAAACAGGGGGCGGTACGAGCAGTACTTC | CASSVGNRGRYEQYF
TRBJ2-3 | - | TRBV5-1 | - | TGCGCCAGCAGCTTGGCGAGCACAGATACGCAGTATTTT | CASSLASTDTQYF
TRBJ1-3 | once | TRBV28 | - | TGTGCCAGCATACGGCCAGGCCCCGGCTCTGGAAACACCATATATTTT | CASIRPGPGSGNTIYF
TRBJ2-7 | - | TRBV5-5 | - | TGTGCCAGCAGCTTGTCACACACTGATACCTACGAGCAGTACTTC | CASSLSHTDTYEQYF
TRBJ2-3 | - | TRBV28 | - | TGTGCCAGCACTTCGTGGGGCGGATCTAGCGCACGCACAGATACGCAGTATTTT | CASTSWGGSSARTDTQYF
TRBJ1-5 | - | TRBV5-1 | TRBD1 | TGCGCCAGCAGGTTAGACAGGGGGCGAGAGCCCCAGCATTTT | CASRLDRGREPQHF
TRBJ1-2 | once | TRBV9 | - | TGTGCCAGCAGCTCTCCTGTCCCACGGCATGGCTACACCTTC | CASSSPVPRHGYTF
TRBJ1-3 | - | TRBV5-1 | - | TGCGCCAGCAGCTTGGGACAGTCCTCTGGAAACACCATATATTTT | CASSLGQSSGNTIYF
TRBJ1-1 | - | TRBV11-2 | - | TGTGCCAGCAGCTTAGGTTATTGGGGGGACTACACTGAAGCTTTCTTT | CASSLGYWGDYTEAFF
TRBJ1-1 | once | TRBV27 | TRBD1 | TGTGCCAGCAGTTTATCTGTGGACAGGGGAGGCACTGAAGCTTTCTTT | CASSLSVDRGGTEAFF
TRBJ2-1 | - | TRBV6-6 | - | TGTGCCAGCAGTTACCAGCGAACGGGGGTTTTGAATGAGCAGTTCTTC | CASSYQRTGVLNEQFF
TRBJ2-7 | - | TRBV5-1 | TRBD1 | TGCGCCAGCAGCTTGGGACAGGGAGTCTACGAGCAGTACTTC | CASSLGQGVYEQYF
TRBJ1-5 | - | TRBV27 | - | TGTGCCAGCAGTCCCGGACGGGGAGATCAGCCCCAGCATTTT | CASSPGRGDQPQHF
TRBJ1-4 | - | TRBV10-3 | - | TGTGCCATCAGCGACATAGTTAATGAAAAACTGTTTTTT | CAISDIVNEKLFF